This TCR beta chain was found in a study of blood T cell repertoires in COVID-19. Study-wide background: Collection of acute and convalescent COVID-19 samples took place in the United States, Italy and Spain. Sources were T cells, B-cell-depleted T cells, or PBMCs; the material itself was cDNA or gDNA.

The V end was cut by 0 bases, the J end by 4 bases, with 9 bases between. The CDR3 runs 14 residues. CDR1 SGHTA and CDR2 FQGNSA come from the germline V gene. How the authors handled the data: The assay estimated nucleated cells by amplifying reference gene primers. Only in-frame clones appear in the TCRdb table, and some are missing; sequencing was by immunoSEQ multiplex PCR. V and J calls and clone size follow that table, whereas D and trimming were derived from the DNA. The sample includes approximately 220,000 clones, 84% seen only once; the top ten take more than 2.5%. This clone has only one observation.

The sequencing input was peripheral blood. The chain is built from TRBV7-2 and TRBJ1-2; D gene unclear. The sequence was collected from a woman in her 30s who had recovered from COVID-19. The CDR3 reads CASSLAGGPYGYTF. The DNA of the CDR3 is TGTGCCAGCAGCTTAGCAGGCGGCCCCTATGGCTACACCTTC.